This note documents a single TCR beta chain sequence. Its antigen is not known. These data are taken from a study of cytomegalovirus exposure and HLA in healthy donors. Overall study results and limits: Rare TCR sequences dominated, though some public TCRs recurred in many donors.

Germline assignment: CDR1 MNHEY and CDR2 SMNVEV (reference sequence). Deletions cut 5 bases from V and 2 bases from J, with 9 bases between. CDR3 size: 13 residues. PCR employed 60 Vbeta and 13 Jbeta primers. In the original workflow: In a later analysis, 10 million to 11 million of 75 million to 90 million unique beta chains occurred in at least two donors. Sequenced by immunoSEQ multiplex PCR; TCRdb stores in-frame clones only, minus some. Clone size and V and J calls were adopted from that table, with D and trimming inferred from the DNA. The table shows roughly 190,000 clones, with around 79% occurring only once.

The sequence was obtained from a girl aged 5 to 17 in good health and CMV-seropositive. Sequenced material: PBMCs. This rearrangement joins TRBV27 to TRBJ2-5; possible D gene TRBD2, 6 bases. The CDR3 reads CASSRDWQETQYF. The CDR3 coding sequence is TGTGCCAGCAGTCGGGACTGGCAAGAGACCCAGTACTTC.